This T cell receptor beta chain was captured by sequencing in a study of identifying expanded T cells in peripheral blood. Comment on this clone: Its antigen is as yet unknown.

Some clones are missing from TCRdb's copy, which holds only in-frame ones; the method was immunoSEQ multiplex PCR. The sample carries about 85,000 clones, about 91% recorded once. The V end lost 7 bases, the J end lost 8 bases, and 18 bases lay between the germline ends. Germline CDR1 reads SEHNR; CDR2 reads FQNEAQ (reference sequence). The CDR3 has 14 residues. General study results and limits: Clone count variance between approximately 2-week samples rose with total template count. About 1.3 clones differed between technical replicates, versus approximately 16 and 19 over time.

During the collection period, no donor immune events like infections were recorded. The gene calls are TRBV7-9 and TRBJ2-1; D gene ambiguous. This receptor was taken from a person aged 18 to 70 in good health. Sequenced sample: blood. The CDR3, as DNA: TGTGCCAGCAACCCCACCTCCTATATCGATGAGCAGTTCTTC. It specifies CASNPTSYIDEQFF.